The 22 T cell receptor beta chains listed next were all sequenced from one sample in a study of response to subunit inactivated influenza vaccine. TCRdb re-called the RT-PCR reads through MiXCR, storing one row per CDR3 protein. Among 600,000 to 850,000 distinct CDR3 sequences listed, less than 15% were seen once. The input for sequencing was PBMCs from blood, taken around two weeks before vaccination. The receptors shown here come from a man aged 50 to 60 who received an inactivated influenza vaccine.

This clonotype was seen more than once but under ten times. V and J are TRBV6-1 and TRBJ2-7, with unresolved D. Germline CDR1 MNHNS, CDR2 SASEGT. The CDR3 contains 19 residues. V was trimmed by 1 base and J by 0 bases, leaving 22 bases between them. In DNA form, the CDR3 reads TGTGCCAGCAGTGAAGGGTTGCGCCCCCAGCTCCACCACTCCTACGAGCAGTACTTC. Amino acids: CASSEGLRPQLHHSYEQYF.

A few counts support this clonotype. This chain connects TRBV10-3 to TRBJ1-2; 9 nucleotides align to TRBD1. CDR1 is ENHRY, CDR2 SYGVKD, per germline. The CDR3 is 15 residues long. V shed 0 bases, J shed 8 bases, and the junction held 7 bases outside the gene matches. The CDR3, as DNA: TGTGCCATCAGTGAGTCGGGACAGGGTATTGGAGGCTACACCTTC. This encodes CAISESGQGIGGYTF.

This clonotype was recorded a few times. The gene calls are TRBV6-2 or TRBV6-3 and TRBJ1-5, with 7 bases lining up with TRBD1. The CDR3 totals 18 residues. Germline trimming cut 2 bases from V and 1 base from J; bases unmatched to any gene: 11. CDR1 is MNHEY, CDR2 SVGEGT, per germline. The CDR3 loop is CASSYATGYVSSNQPQHF. CDR3 nucleotide sequence: TGTGCCAGCAGTTACGCGACAGGGTACGTTAGCAGCAATCAGCCCCAGCATTTT.

This chain links TRBV7-2 with TRBJ2-1; perhaps TRBD1 as D (6 bases). Germline V gene data show CDR1 as SGHTA and CDR2 as FQGNSA. The CDR3 covers 14 residues. V lost 3 bases to trimming and J lost 9 bases, with 15 bases between them. The CDR3 DNA sequence: TGTGCCAGCAGCTTGGACAGTCGAGGCGGTGAGCAGTTCTTC. Its translation: CASSLDSRGGEQFF.

This clonotype showed up many times. The chain recombines TRBV7-2 with TRBJ2-7, with D hard to call. The germline V gene encodes CDR1 SGHTA and CDR2 FQGNSA. Trimming shortened V by 5 bases and J by 0 bases, and 11 bases separated the two germline ends. The CDR3 runs 14 residues. CDR3 DNA: TGTGCCAGCAGCATCGGATTTCACTCCTACGAGCAGTACTTC. Translating gives CASSIGFHSYEQYF.

This chain connects TRBV12-3 or TRBV12-4 to TRBJ2-5, with 10 bases identical to TRBD2. This CDR3 region has 17 residues. The V and J ends lost 1 base and 7 bases, in that order; junction bases with no gene match: 12. As DNA, the CDR3 is TGTGCCAGCAGTTTAGAACGCCTAGCGGGGGAACGAAGGACCCAGTACTTC. Amino acids: CASSLERLAGERRTQYF.

As for this clonotype: One end of the junction fails to match germline, which may point to a read error. The chain is built from TRBV7-9 and TRBJ1-2; the D is unclear. The CDR3 is 15 residues long. Germline CDR1 SEHNR, CDR2 FQNEAQ (reference sequence). CDR3 nucleotide sequence: TGTGCCAGCAGCTTAGATGTCTTTGAGGTACATGGCTGCACCTTC. It yields the protein CASSLDVFEVHGCTF.

There are a few counts of this clonotype. This rearrangement joins TRBV12-3 or TRBV12-4 to TRBJ2-5; D not certain. The CDR3 length is 11 residues. V lost 6 bases and J 3 bases, leaving 5 bases between the germline ends. The CDR3 DNA reads TGTGCCAGCAGACGTAAAGAGACCCAGTACTTC. Protein product: CASRRKETQYF.

This clonotype was observed a few times. J is TRBJ2-7 and V is TRBV27; 7 nucleotides line up with TRBD1. Per germline, CDR1 MNHEY and CDR2 SMNVEV (reference sequence). V trimming: 3 bases; J trimming: 5 bases; junction bases outside the gene matches: 7. There are 14 residues in the CDR3. The CDR3 loop reads CASSFRGPNHEQYF. In DNA, the CDR3 is TGTGCCAGCAGTTTTAGGGGGCCAAACCACGAGCAGTACTTC.

This clonotype appeared many times. The chain uses TRBV28 and TRBJ2-7, with D hard to call. The CDR3 has 13 amino acids. Trimming took 7 bases from V and 0 from J, leaving 10 bases between them. Germline V CDR1 and CDR2: MDHEN, SYDVKM. The CDR3 spells CASNRPGSYEQYF. CDR3 nucleotide sequence: TGTGCCAGCAATAGGCCCGGCTCCTACGAGCAGTACTTC.

The chain carries TRBV9 and TRBJ2-7; D ambiguous. CDR3 size: 16 residues. Trimming removed 0 bases from V and 0 bases from J, with 13 bases in between. Germline CDR1 SGDLS, CDR2 YYNGEE. CDR3 DNA sequence: TGTGCCAGCAGCGTAGGGACGCCGCCGGGCTCCTACGAGCAGTACTTC. Protein sequence: CASSVGTPPGSYEQYF.

This clonotype has only a few counts. V gene TRBV10-3 combines with J gene TRBJ2-5, with 9 bases aligning to TRBD1. Trimming cost V 6 bases and J 2 bases; bases outside gene matches: 7. Germline CDR1 reads ENHRY; CDR2 reads SYGVKD. The CDR3 spans 15 residues. The CDR3 protein is CAISGTGNNQETQYF. The CDR3 DNA reads TGTGCCATCAGCGGGACAGGGAATAATCAAGAGACCCAGTACTTC.

At least ten counts were recorded for this clonotype. CDR3 DNA: TGCAGCGTTGGGACAGTTGGGGAAAAACTGTTTTTT. This sequence encodes CSVGTVGEKLFF. The J gene is TRBJ1-4, the V gene TRBV29-1; D may be TRBD1 (6 bases). The CDR3 consists of 12 residues. Germline V gene lookup returns CDR1 SQVTM and CDR2 ANQGSEA. V dropped 4 bases and J dropped 8 bases, with 11 bases sitting between them.

V is TRBV18 and J is TRBJ2-5; 12 positions match TRBD2. This CDR3 region has 17 residues. Per the germline V gene, CDR1 is KGHSH and CDR2 is LQKENI. Trimming at V came to 3 bases and at J to 2 bases, leaving 7 bases not matched to a gene. In DNA, the CDR3 is TGTGCCAGCTCACCGCGATTAGGACTAGCGGGGCAAGAGACCCAGTACTTC. Its protein is CASSPRLGLAGQETQYF.

V and J are TRBV5-4 and TRBJ1-2; the match to TRBD1 covers 10 bases. Germline values: CDR1 SGHNT, CDR2 YYREEE (reference sequence). The CDR3 covers 15 residues. The junction had 11 bases not matched to a gene; V was cut back by 4 bases and J by 8 bases. The CDR3 region has the DNA TGTGCCAGCAGCATGACAGGGGGCGCAAGTGGCGGCTACACCTTC. Translating it yields CASSMTGGASGGYTF.

This clonotype was counted a few times. The V gene is TRBV20-1, the J gene TRBJ2-1; unclear D gene. CDR1 is DFQATT, CDR2 SNEGSKA, per germline (reference sequence). CDR3 size: 14 residues. The ends were cut back, 0 bases at V and 0 bases at J, with 6 bases in the middle. CDR3: CSAREVTSYNEQFF. The CDR3 DNA is TGCAGTGCTAGAGAAGTGACCTCCTACAATGAGCAGTTCTTC.

A few counts support this clonotype. The gene calls are TRBV7-2 and TRBJ2-4, with D unresolved. V was clipped by 1 base and J by 6 bases, with 7 bases between them. This CDR3 spans 13 amino acids. The V gene's germline CDR1 is SGHTA and CDR2 FQGNSA. This chain's CDR3 is CASSLGLGNIQYF. CDR3 nucleotides: TGTGCCAGCAGCTTAGGGCTAGGAAACATTCAGTACTTC.

This clonotype was seen a few times. The J gene is TRBJ2-1, the V gene TRBV12-3 or TRBV12-4; 9 positions agree with TRBD2. V shed 2 bases, J shed 7 bases, and the junction held 12 bases outside the gene matches. The CDR3 has 17 residues. Here the CDR3 reads CASSLLAGGPGGNEQFF. CDR3 coding DNA: TGTGCCAGCAGTTTACTCGCGGGGGGGCCTGGTGGGAATGAGCAGTTCTTC.

This clonotype was detected once. V and J are TRBV5-1 and TRBJ2-4; 7 positions agree with TRBD1. Germline V gene lookup returns CDR1 SGHRS and CDR2 YFSETQ. This CDR3 region has 14 residues. Losses at the gene ends were 4 bases for V and 5 bases for J; bases not matched to a gene: 6. The chain's CDR3 is CASSLRQGENIQYF. CDR3 in DNA: TGCGCCAGCAGCCTCAGACAGGGTGAAAACATTCAGTACTTC.

V gene TRBV12-3 or TRBV12-4 combines with J gene TRBJ1-1; D is unresolved. CDR3 length: 14 residues. V shed 3 bases and J shed 11 bases, with 19 bases lying between them. The CDR3 spells CASSFPPFNVTAFF. Here the CDR3 DNA reads TGTGCCAGCAGTTTCCCCCCATTTAATGTGACCGCTTTCTTT.

This chain joins TRBV3-1 and TRBJ2-1; the match to TRBD2 covers 7 bases. Trimming at V came to 3 bases and at J to 7 bases, leaving 6 bases not matched to a gene. Germline loops: CDR1 LGHDT, CDR2 YNNKEL (reference sequence). CDR3 length: 14 residues. As DNA, the CDR3 is TGTGCCAGCAGCCAGCTAGCGGAGCTAAATGAGCAGTTCTTC. Encoded protein: CASSQLAELNEQFF.

This clonotype appeared many times. The rearrangement joins TRBV12-3 or TRBV12-4 to TRBJ1-1, with D possibly being TRBD1 (5 bases). This CDR3 has 15 amino acids. Trimming took off 0 bases at V and 1 base at J, with 9 bases between the two ends. CDR3 sequence: CASSLAGAANTEAFF. The CDR3 DNA sequence: TGTGCCAGCAGTTTAGCAGGGGCCGCGAACACTGAAGCTTTCTTT.